One sample yielded the 25 T cell receptor beta chains listed below, sequenced in a study of shared clonotypes between healthy human individuals. Some clones are missing from TCRdb's copy, which holds only in-frame ones; the method was immunoSEQ multiplex PCR. The table lists under 1,100,000 clones, approximately 80% of them singletons. The sequencing input was memory CD4+ T cells from PBMCs. Indicated subset: CD45RA-negative fraction. These receptors originate from a man between 18 and 29 years old in good health. Some clones in this sample may be carry-over from other donors' samples.

The gene calls are TRBV28 and TRBJ2-7; TRBD1 matches 10 bases. The CDR3 has 17 amino acids. J was trimmed by 2 bases and V by 1 base; bases with no gene match: 8. From germline, CDR1 is MDHEN and CDR2 SYDVKM. The CDR3 sequence is CASSLSPGQGLPYEQYF. The CDR3 bases are TGTGCCAGCAGTTTATCCCCGGGACAGGGGCTTCCCTACGAGCAGTACTTC.

This clone was counted once. This chain uses TRBV28 with TRBJ1-5; tentative D call: TRBD1 (5 bases). From germline, CDR1 is MDHEN and CDR2 SYDVKM. V lost 3 bases and J 1 base, leaving 13 bases between the germline ends. CDR3 length: 16 amino acids. This CDR3 reads CASSFAQGWSNQPQHF. The CDR3 DNA reads as TGTGCCAGCAGTTTCGCGCAGGGTTGGAGCAATCAGCCCCAGCATTTT.

Only a few counts were recorded for this clone. The chain has TRBV5-6 and TRBJ1-2, with D possibly matching TRBD1 (6 bases). This CDR3 region has 15 residues. CDR1 is SGHDT and CDR2 is YYEEEE in the germline V gene. With 6 bases removed from V and 5 bases from J, the gap between germline ends came to 20 bases. The CDR3 DNA follows: TGTGCCAGCACCTCCGCGGGGCAGGGGACATATGGCTACACCTTC. Its translation is CASTSAGQGTYGYTF.

The rearrangement joins TRBV29-1 to TRBJ1-3, with D uncertain. The CDR3 has 13 residues. Trimming pared 4 bases from V and 0 bases from J, leaving 7 bases between. Germline values: CDR1 SQVTM, CDR2 ANQGSEA. The CDR3, as DNA: TGCAGCGTTGGGAGTCACTCTGGAAACACCATATATTTT. It codes for CSVGSHSGNTIYF.

This rearrangement joins TRBV27 to TRBJ1-1; D remains unclear. Trimming took 1 base from V and 3 from J, leaving 6 bases between them. Germline values: CDR1 MNHEY, CDR2 SMNVEV (reference sequence). The CDR3 runs 13 residues. CDR3 sequence reads: CASSLFSDTEAFF. The DNA of the CDR3 is TGTGCCAGCAGTTTATTTTCGGACACTGAAGCTTTCTTT.

This chain links TRBV7-2 with TRBJ2-7; possibly TRBD1 or TRBD2 for D (6 bases each). Germline V gives CDR1 SGHTA, CDR2 FQGNSA. V shed 4 bases and J shed 1 base, with 20 bases lying between them. This CDR3 has 17 amino acids. CDR3 amino acids: CASSSFGGWDKSYEQYF. The DNA for the CDR3 is TGTGCCAGCAGCTCATTCGGGGGCTGGGACAAATCCTACGAGCAGTACTTC.

This chain joins TRBV7-8 and TRBJ1-3; D possibly corresponds to TRBD1 (6 bases). Germline-derived CDR1 and CDR2 are SGHVS and FQNEAQ. The CDR3 has 14 amino acids. Trimming cost V 5 bases and J 5 bases, with 13 bases left between them. The CDR3 nucleotides read TGTGCCAGCAGCCTCGAGACAGGCCGAAACACCATATATTTT. It specifies CASSLETGRNTIYF.

This chain uses TRBV30 with TRBJ1-6; 7 bases agree with TRBD1. Looked up from germline, CDR1 is GTSNPN and CDR2 is SVGIG (reference sequence). The V gene end was trimmed by 1 base and the J gene end by 8 bases; junction bases not matched to a gene: 2. This CDR3 comprises 13 residues. This CDR3 is CAWSGQGDSPLHF. Written as DNA, the CDR3 is TGTGCCTGGAGTGGACAGGGAGATTCACCCCTCCACTTT.

The table lists this clone with a count of one. The chain combines TRBV10-2 with TRBJ2-7, with D unresolved. Trimming stripped 3 bases from V and 2 bases from J, with 8 bases between. This CDR3 has 13 amino acids. CDR1 WSHSY and CDR2 SAAADI come from the germline V gene. This chain's CDR3 is CASSDGRTYEQYF. The DNA of the CDR3 is TGCGCCAGCAGTGACGGCAGGACCTACGAGCAGTACTTC.

About this clone itself: At the DNA level, this CDR3 is encoded by other sequences in the same sample as well. V and J are TRBV2 and TRBJ2-7; TRBD2 matches at 12 bases. There are 14 residues in the CDR3. Germline V gives CDR1 SNHLY, CDR2 FYNNEI. Germline trimming cut 6 bases from V and 4 bases from J; bases unmatched to any gene: 4. The CDR3 sequence is CASSGLAGKYEQYF. In nucleotides, the CDR3 is TGTGCCAGCAGCGGACTAGCGGGGAAGTACGAGCAGTACTTC. The complete variable domain, with remaining parts taken from reference TRBV2 and TRBJ2-7, reads EPEVTQTPSHQVTQMGQEVILRCVPISNHLYFYWYRQILGQKVEFLVSFYNNEISEKSEIFDDQFSVERPDGSNFTLKIRSTKLEDSAMYFCASSGLAGKYEQYFGPGTRLTVT.

This clone was counted only a few times. The junction departs from germline at one end; a sequencing error may be responsible. This rearrangement joins TRBV30 to TRBJ1-2, with D possibly being TRBD1 (5 bases). Germline assignment: CDR1 GTSNPN and CDR2 SVGIG (reference sequence). The CDR3 consists of 10 residues. The CDR3 DNA is TGTGCCTGCGGACTAACCGGGACCCTCTTC. Protein product: CACGLTGTLF.

This clone occurred a few times. The chain is built from TRBV7-8 and TRBJ2-1; 7 bases line up with TRBD2. Trimming took 0 bases from V and 3 from J; bases not matched to a gene: 8. CDR3 length equals 17 residues. Germline V gene sequence: CDR1 SGHVS, CDR2 FQNEAQ. The CDR3 nucleotides read TGTGCCAGCAGCTTAGCGAGGCGGCTAGCGGTCTACAATGAGCAGTTCTTC. As protein: CASSLARRLAVYNEQFF.

In regard to this clone: At the DNA level, this CDR3 is encoded by other sequences in the same sample as well. V is TRBV29-1 and J is TRBJ2-3; possible D gene TRBD2, 5 bases. This CDR3 contains 13 residues. V was pared by 4 bases and J by 0 bases, with 8 bases between. Germline assignment: CDR1 SQVTM and CDR2 ANQGSEA. The CDR3 sequence is CSVGGGSTDTQYF. CDR3 bases: TGCAGCGTTGGAGGCGGGAGCACAGATACGCAGTATTTT.

The chain uses TRBV18 and TRBJ2-5; the D gene is possibly TRBD1 (6 bases). V was cut by 6 bases and J by 5 bases, with 16 bases left in between. Per the germline V gene, CDR1 is KGHSH and CDR2 is LQKENI. The CDR3 sequence is 14 residues long. CDR3 DNA sequence: TGTGCCAGCTCGTACGGGACACCGACGGAGACCCAGTACTTC. Encoded protein: CASSYGTPTETQYF.

The chain has TRBV6-1 and TRBJ2-7, with TRBD1 matching over 12 bases. With V trimmed by 5 bases and J by 5 bases, 7 bases remained unmatched. Germline lookup yields CDR1 MNHNS and CDR2 SASEGT. The CDR3 covers 15 residues. The CDR3 sequence is CASSRTGQGAHEQYF. DNA for the CDR3: TGTGCCAGCAGTAGAACGGGACAGGGGGCCCACGAGCAGTACTTC.

This clone was counted a single time. The chain has TRBV29-1 and TRBJ1-2; D is unclear. The germline V gene encodes CDR1 SQVTM and CDR2 ANQGSEA. Between the trimmed V and J ends, which lost 4 bases and 5 bases, there was a span of 14 bases. The CDR3 has 13 amino acids. The CDR3 sequence: CSVGQSALYGYTF. CDR3 in DNA: TGCAGCGTTGGGCAGTCTGCGCTTTATGGCTACACCTTC.

The chain is built from TRBV4-3 and TRBJ1-1; 9 bases are a match to TRBD1. J gave up 4 bases and V 3 bases, and 3 bases lay outside the gene matches. Germline CDR1 and CDR2: LGHNA and YSLEER. The CDR3 contains 14 residues. CDR3: CASSQGTGRTEAFF. As DNA, the CDR3 is TGCGCCAGCAGCCAGGGGACAGGGCGCACTGAAGCTTTCTTT.

The rearrangement links TRBV18 to TRBJ1-5; D not certain. Germline V gene data show CDR1 as KGHSH and CDR2 as LQKENI. CDR3 length equals 16 residues. The V gene lost 4 bases and the J gene lost 3 bases, with 16 bases spanning the gap. CDR3 region: CASSLGVVSNNQPQHF. In DNA, the CDR3 is TGTGCCAGCTCACTGGGAGTGGTTTCCAACAATCAGCCCCAGCATTTT.

The chain combines TRBV27 with TRBJ2-1; perhaps D is TRBD1 or TRBD2 (6 bases each). Germline V gene lookup returns CDR1 MNHEY and CDR2 SMNVEV (reference sequence). Trimming stripped 5 bases from V and 9 bases from J, with 32 bases between. The CDR3 length is 19 residues. The CDR3 here is CASSARRLERKGVISEQFF. DNA for the CDR3: TGTGCCAGCAGTGCCCGTCGACTAGAACGAAAGGGGGTAATAAGTGAGCAGTTCTTC.

Remarks on this clone: A read error likely explains this, since a far larger clone differs by one base. The CDR3 does not end in the conserved phenylalanine or tryptophan, so this is likely a read error. The chain couples TRBV28 to TRBJ2-2; 8 bases map to TRBD2. This CDR3 has 14 amino acids. Germline V gives CDR1 MDHEN, CDR2 SYDVKM. Losses at the gene ends were 10 bases for V and 5 bases for J; bases not matched to a gene: 9. This chain's CDR3 is CATSGTSNTGELFS. Here the CDR3 DNA reads TGTGCCACCAGCGGGACTAGTAATACCGGGGAGCTGTTTTCT.

This clone was picked up one time. The J gene is TRBJ2-6, the V gene TRBV7-2, with D possibly TRBD1 on 6 matching bases. The germline CDR1 and CDR2 sequences are SGHTA and FQGNSA. V lost 4 bases and J lost 4, with 14 bases in between. CDR3 size: 16 residues. The CDR3 nucleotides are TGTGCCAGCAGCTGGGGGCCGTGGGGCGGGGCCAACGTCCTGACTTTC. Encoded protein: CASSWGPWGGANVLTF.

The chain links TRBV19 to TRBJ2-7; TRBD1 agrees at 9 bases. J lost 2 bases, V lost 10 bases, and 6 bases had no gene match. The CDR3 covers 13 residues. CDR1 is LNHDA, CDR2 SQIVND, per germline (reference sequence). CDR3 amino acids: CATTRTGAYEQYF. As DNA, the CDR3 is TGTGCCACCACCCGGACAGGGGCCTACGAGCAGTACTTC.

This chain connects TRBV7-3 to TRBJ2-2; D may match TRBD1 or TRBD2 (5 bases each). The CDR3 runs 17 residues. Trimming removed 0 bases from V and 6 bases from J, with 17 bases in between. The germline gives CDR1 SGHTA, CDR2 FQGTGA. CDR3: CASSLTSASRAAGELFF. The CDR3, as DNA: TGTGCCAGCAGCTTAACGTCGGCTAGCAGGGCCGCCGGGGAGCTGTTTTTT.

The sample holds one count of this clone. V usage is TRBV4-2 and J usage is TRBJ2-1; D remains unclear. CDR3 size: 17 residues. V lost 1 base to trimming and J lost 0 bases, with 13 bases between them. Germline-derived CDR1 and CDR2 are LGHNA and YNFKEQ. The CDR3 sequence is CASSQAGLPDSYNEQFF. The CDR3 DNA reads TGTGCCAGCAGCCAAGCAGGCCTGCCTGACTCCTACAATGAGCAGTTCTTC.

The chain combines TRBV7-9 with TRBJ1-2; unclear D gene. CDR1 and CDR2 from the germline V gene are SEHNR and FQNEAQ (reference sequence). The CDR3 sequence is 11 residues long. Trimming shortened V by 5 bases and J by 7 bases, and 8 bases separated the two germline ends. Here the CDR3 DNA reads TGTGCCAGCAGCGTGGGTGCTGGCTACACCTTC. This encodes CASSVGAGYTF.